These 18 T cell receptor beta chains were all obtained from the same sample, sequenced in a study of blood T cells in healthy people across ages. A second 7 to 11 cycle PCR used barcoded and J-beta primers. TCRdb passed the 5' RACE reads through MiXCR, listing each CDR3 protein once. The data contain hundreds of thousands of distinct CDR3 sequences, roughly 30% of them singletons. The sample taken for sequencing was blood. These TCRs come from an elderly woman in good health.

This clonotype showed up many times. This rearrangement joins TRBV29-1 to TRBJ2-7; D is unclear. The CDR3 runs 15 residues. The germline gives CDR1 SQVTM, CDR2 ANQGSEA. V was trimmed by 3 bases and J by 4 bases, leaving 19 bases between them. For the CDR3, the DNA is TGCAGCGTTGAGGTTAAGCTTCCGCACCTTTACGAGCAGTACTTC. It is translated as CSVEVKLPHLYEQYF.

This clonotype was seen ten or more times. The CDR3 DNA is TGCAGTGCTAGGTCCGGTGGATGGGGGAGAGATTCACCCCTCCACTTT. Residues: CSARSGGWGRDSPLHF. The rearrangement links TRBV20-1 to TRBJ1-6; TRBD1 might be the D (5 bases). There are 16 residues in the CDR3. V was clipped by 3 bases and J by 8 bases, with 20 bases between them. Germline CDR1 is DFQATT and CDR2 is SNEGSKA (reference sequence).

This clonotype appeared many times. The CDR3 region is CASKSSGGTHEQYF. The CDR3 nucleotides read TGTGCCAGCAAGTCTAGCGGGGGAACCCACGAGCAGTACTTC. The rearrangement joins TRBV27 to TRBJ2-7, with 10 positions matching TRBD2. This CDR3 has 14 residues. Germline V CDR1 and CDR2: MNHEY, SMNVEV (reference sequence). V was pared by 7 bases and J by 5 bases, with 8 bases of the junction left unmatched.

This clonotype was counted many times. The genes are TRBV7-2 and TRBJ1-6, with D perhaps TRBD1 (5 bases). Trimming removed 5 bases at V and 7 bases at J, with 18 bases between. This CDR3 is built from 16 residues. Per the germline V gene, CDR1 is SGHTA and CDR2 is FQGNSA. The DNA of the CDR3 is TGTGCCAGCAGCGCCGCCTCGGGTGGGACGAATTCACCCCTCCACTTT. Encoded protein: CASSAASGGTNSPLHF.

The V gene is TRBV7-3, the J gene TRBJ2-5; 10 bases match TRBD2. Germline trimming cut 5 bases from V and 2 bases from J; bases unmatched to any gene: 5. There are 15 residues in the CDR3. The V gene's germline CDR1 is SGHTA and CDR2 FQGTGA. DNA for the CDR3: TGTGCCAGCAGCGAGACTAGCGGGCAGCAAGAGACCCAGTACTTC. Amino acid sequence: CASSETSGQQETQYF.

This clonotype was counted many times. This chain uses TRBV7-9 with TRBJ2-4; a weak D match, TRBD2 (7 bases). Germline V gene lookup returns CDR1 SEHNR and CDR2 FQNEAQ (reference sequence). This CDR3 contains 19 residues. V lost 5 bases to trimming and J lost 6 bases, with 29 bases between them. Here the CDR3 DNA reads TGTGCCAGCAGCCCCGGGGGGCGAGGTTGGGAAGGCGGTTTAAACATTCAGTACTTC. The encoded protein is CASSPGGRGWEGGLNIQYF.

This clonotype was counted between two and nine times. This chain joins TRBV28 and TRBJ1-1; D gene ambiguous. Germline-derived CDR1 and CDR2 are MDHEN and SYDVKM. V gave up 7 bases and J gave up 1 base, with 7 bases separating them. CDR3 length: 12 residues. The CDR3 nucleotides are TGTGCCAGCAATAGTCGGAACACTGAAGCTTTCTTT. Its protein is CASNSRNTEAFF. Combining the CDR3 with reference TRBV28 and TRBJ1-1 gives the whole variable domain DVKVTQSSRYLVKRTGEKVFLECVQDMDHENMFWYRQDPGLGLRLIYFSYDVKMKEKGDIPEGYSVSREKKERFSLILESASTNQTSMYLCASNSRNTEAFFGQGTRLTVV.

A word on this clonotype: A read error may be the cause here, since a much bigger clone is one base away. The chain is built from TRBV20-1 and TRBJ2-1, with 10 bases fitting TRBD2. The J call could be wrong; TRBJ2-7 is a better fit for the DNA end. The CDR3 sequence is 14 residues long. Germline assignment: CDR1 DFQATT and CDR2 SNEGSKA (reference sequence). In DNA form, the CDR3 reads TGCAGTGCTAGAACTAGCGGGAACTACAATGAGCAGTACTTC. Translated, it gives CSARTSGNYNEQYF.

This clonotype was recorded many times. This chain uses TRBV6-6 with TRBJ1-3; D ambiguous. Germline V lookup: CDR1 MNHNY, CDR2 SVGAGI (reference sequence). V was trimmed by 4 bases and J by 0 bases, leaving 13 bases between them. The CDR3 is 16 amino acids. CDR3 in amino acids: CASSSKSEISGNTIYF. For the CDR3, the DNA is TGTGCCAGCAGTTCCAAGTCGGAAATCTCTGGAAACACCATATATTTT.

This clonotype was picked up many times. The rearrangement links TRBV13 to TRBJ2-5, with 7 bases aligning to TRBD2. Germline V gene lookup returns CDR1 PRHDT and CDR2 FYEKMQ (reference sequence). Germline trimming cut 5 bases from V and 1 base from J; bases unmatched to any gene: 4. CDR3 length: 14 residues. The CDR3 region is CASSLGRSQETQYF. The CDR3 DNA is TGTGCCAGCAGCCTCGGGAGGAGCCAAGAGACCCAGTACTTC.

This clonotype was counted ten times or more. The gene calls are TRBV7-2 and TRBJ2-5, with D unresolved. V gave up 6 bases and J gave up 1 base, with 12 bases separating them. The CDR3 consists of 14 residues. Per germline, CDR1 SGHTA and CDR2 FQGNSA. CDR3: CASRLPGFQETQYF. For the CDR3, the DNA is TGTGCCAGCAGGTTACCCGGTTTCCAAGAGACCCAGTACTTC.

A note on this clonotype: A much more abundant neighbour one base away suggests this may be a read error. This rearrangement joins TRBV5-1 to TRBJ2-3; D is unresolved. The CDR3 spans 14 residues. CDR1 and CDR2 (germline): SGHRS, YFSETQ. The CDR3 spells CASSWTPYTDAQYF. The DNA for the CDR3 is TGCGCCAGCAGCTGGACCCCGTACACAGATGCGCAGTATTTT.

Regarding this clonotype: Possible read error: a much larger clone is one base away. The rearrangement joins TRBV7-9 to TRBJ2-5; D ambiguous. Trimming stripped 1 base from V and 11 bases from J, with 11 bases between. Germline V gene lookup returns CDR1 SEHNR and CDR2 FQNEAQ (reference sequence). This CDR3 is built from 12 residues. CDR3 region: CASSLDGHEQYF. CDR3 bases: TGTGCCAGCAGCTTAGACGGGCATGAGCAGTACTTC.

This clonotype was seen ten or more times. The V and J genes are TRBV28 and TRBJ2-7, with 7 bases lining up with TRBD2. J lost 7 bases, V lost 4 bases, and 13 bases had no gene match. Per germline, CDR1 MDHEN and CDR2 SYDVKM. CDR3 length: 15 residues. The CDR3 sequence is CASSYPGRSGNEQYF. The CDR3 bases are TGTGCCAGCAGTTACCCAGGGCGGAGCGGGAATGAGCAGTACTTC.

The chain combines TRBV5-4 with TRBJ2-2; D remains unclear. This CDR3 has 15 residues. Germline V CDR1 and CDR2: SGHNT, YYREEE (reference sequence). V lost 1 base to trimming and J lost 0 bases, with 7 bases between them. The CDR3 nucleotides read TGTGCCAGCAGCTTGACAAGACCGAACACCGGGGAGCTGTTTTTT. This gives the protein CASSLTRPNTGELFF.

This clonotype came up many times. The J gene is TRBJ1-6, the V gene TRBV20-1, with 8 bases fitting TRBD1. The CDR3 has 15 residues. V lost 6 bases and J lost 6; bases outside the gene matches: 10. Germline-derived CDR1 and CDR2 are DFQATT and SNEGSKA (reference sequence). DNA for the CDR3: TGCAGTGCCCCGGAGGGACAGGTCATTAATTCACCCCTCCACTTT. Translating gives CSAPEGQVINSPLHF.

The CDR3 DNA reads TGCAGCGTTGAAGAGTGGTGGGTTAGCACAGATACGCAGTATTTT. This encodes CSVEEWWVSTDTQYF. The chain recombines TRBV29-1 with TRBJ2-3; D call uncertain. This CDR3 spans 15 amino acids. The V end was cut by 0 bases, the J end by 0 bases, with 10 bases between. CDR1 SQVTM and CDR2 ANQGSEA come from the germline V gene.

This clonotype was seen ten or more times. The chain carries TRBV4-2 and TRBJ2-5; D possibly corresponds to TRBD2 (6 bases). Trimming shortened V by 0 bases and J by 4 bases, and 18 bases separated the two germline ends. The CDR3 covers 17 residues. The germline CDR1 and CDR2 sequences are LGHNA and YNFKEQ. The CDR3 nucleotides read TGTGCCAGCAGCCAAGATCCCGGGGGAATCCGCTCAGAGACCCAGTACTTC. Protein product: CASSQDPGGIRSETQYF.